This entry features one T cell receptor (beta chain) sequence. The specificity of this receptor is unknown. Per-base qualities were not stored, and no clone one base away is much larger. This record belongs to a study of blood T cells in healthy people across ages (dated by TCRdb to about 2015). For the study in its entirety: Template switching captured roughly one uniquely barcoded TCR beta cDNA molecule per two T cells in model experiments. Donors of different ages were randomly distributed across sequencing lanes to avoid experimental bias. Donors were grouped into four age groups: young (average approximately 15 years), middle-aged (roughly 40), aged (around 62) and long-lived (approximately 75). Using deep sequencing normalized with unique cDNA molecular identifiers, the study measured how TCR beta repertoire diversity changes with age. Using the same blood draw, the study looked at two additional independent replicas of 1 million unique cDNA reads for two donors, one aged 18 to 29 and the other aged 80 or older.

Systemically healthy Caucasian individuals from Russia, approximately 39 in total and aged about 6 to 95 years, were included as donors. Each donor gave 8 to 10 milliliters of peripheral blood, drawn into EDTA-treated Vacutainer tubes. Ficoll-Paque density-gradient centrifugation was used to isolate PBMCs, with at least 6.5 million per sample. Trizol reagent was used to extract total RNA from the PBMCs, yielding at least 5 micrograms per sample. Naive CD45RAhigh/CD27high T cell percentages were measured by flow cytometry on a PBMC aliquot from every donor. The junction carries 14 bases between V and J, which are trimmed by 0 bases and 11 bases respectively. Sequences SGHKS (CDR1) and YYEKEE (CDR2) are obtained from the germline V gene (reference sequence). There are 13 amino acids in the CDR3, from cysteine to phenylalanine inclusive. Solely the CDR3 DNA is kept, with 39 bases framed from the first base.

What the work shows at the level of the full study, not this receptor alone: Conclusive comparison of naive and antigen-experienced compartments was prevented by the profiling of bulk unsorted PBMCs. The CMV infection status of donors was not known, potentially confounding age-related changes in expanded clonotypes. There was a strong correlation between observed TCR beta diversity and the percentage of naive T cells measured by flow cytometry. Compared with the aged group, the long-lived group had more naive CD4+ T cells, fewer expanded clones and increased TCR diversity, suggesting age selection. Estimates of total diversity based on one million sequenced T cells were regarded as lower bounds and as underestimates. As age increased, observed TCR beta diversity per million T cells dropped in a roughly linear way, and a significant reduction was already evident by age 40.

Libraries were made using 5' RACE. The sample was run on an Illumina HiSeq 2500. A second 7 to 11 cycle PCR used a sample-barcoded 5' primer and a J-beta primer mix. A template-switch 5' adaptor carrying 12 random nucleotides introduced a unique molecular identifier onto each TCR beta cDNA molecule. Each sample yielded at least 3 million CDR3-containing paired-end reads. First-strand cDNA was synthesized from all RNA with the Mint cDNA synthesis kit, primed by a TRBC-specific oligonucleotide. Following uracil-DNA glycosylase treatment, all cDNA underwent a first 18-cycle PCR with the universal primers M1SS and BC2_uni_R. The authors' analysis ran thus. For normalization, 1 million high-quality reads, each with a distinct molecular identifier, were randomly selected from each sample. Reads sharing molecular identifiers were discarded rather than binned into consensus sequences. MiTCR, run with a Q25 quality threshold and the strictest error-elimination algorithm, handled CDR3 identification, clonotype clustering and error correction. Lower-bound total TCR beta diversity was estimated with a nonparametric unseen species model using Euler transformation. TCRdb handled the public reads itself, with Q25 trimming in fastp and clone calling in MiXCR, and kept productive beta chains. Entries are consolidated by CDR3 protein sequence, retaining the most common genes and DNA. For this entry, the V and J calls and clone size follow TCRdb and not the study's own pipeline. The sample table contains 650,000 to 700,000 distinct CDR3 sequences; only one count was recorded for 52% of them. In total, the top ten clones hold approximately 13% of the sample.

The TCR originated in a woman older than 75 in good health. The sequence links TRBV5-5 to TRBJ2-5; TRBD1 could be the D gene, as 5 bases match. The source material was blood. In nucleotides, the sequence is TGTGCCAGCAGCTTGGCCTGGGGCAATGAGCAGTACTTC. Protein translation: CASSLAWGNEQYF.